This TCR beta chain stems from a study of blood T cell repertoires in COVID-19 (dated by TCRdb to about 2020). In terms of the full investigation: Samples covering the acute and convalescent phases of COVID-19 were provided by collaborators in the United States, Italy and Spain. The repertoires were made available in a free public database intended to serve as a resource for research on the immune response to SARS-CoV-2. HLA class I and class II types, where available, came from metadata supplied by the sample provider rather than from assay-based typing. Samples came from the ongoing ImmuneRACE study (first 160 participants) plus 1,254 subjects from 6 global collaborators. Subjects who had been exposed to COVID-19, were actively infected with it, or had recovered from it provided the deeply sampled blood TCRbeta repertoires that made up the dataset. Nearly every sample came with metadata listing a de-identified subject ID, COVID-19 status, age in years and sex. The prospective study material was composed of cDNA or gDNA derived from T cells, B-cell-depleted T cells, or PBMCs.

Study-wide conclusions, independent of this receptor: Clinical and demographic metadata were provided uncurated, with the amount varying by source and participant.

The immunoSEQ Assay, a bias-controlled multiplex PCR, was used to amplify TCRbeta CDR3 regions from genomic DNA. From the authors' description of their analysis: Nucleated cell counts per sample were estimated from amplification of reference gene primers within the assay. To quantify the absolute abundance of each unique TCRbeta CDR3 rearrangement, sequence reads were collapsed and filtered. For each sample, productive Simpson clonality was calculated as the square root of Simpson's diversity index over productive rearrangements. In its TCRdb copy, this immuneACCESS table keeps in-frame sequences only and misses some clones. Where compared with another copy, unresolved V genes explain less than half of these, and the others have no known cause. The V and J calls and clone size were taken over from that table, and D and trimming were inferred from the DNA. The sample contains tens of thousands of clones, 82% of them found a single time. The ten largest make up 4.1% of the sample.

Comment on this clone: Its antigen remains undetermined. No per-base quality is available; no much larger clone lies one base away.

Whole blood was collected in K2EDTA tubes by collaborating institutions according to the institutions' own protocols. Collaborator samples were shipped for TCRbeta analysis as frozen whole blood, isolated PBMCs, or DNA extracted from either sample type. The junction carries 11 bases between V and J, which are trimmed by 5 bases and 4 bases respectively. CDR1 MNHEY and CDR2 SVGAGI are derived from the germline V gene. The CDR3 sequence holds 13 residues, the cysteine and phenylalanine included. Only CDR3 DNA remains: 39 bases, in frame from the first base. The sequenced sample consisted of peripheral blood. This chain is built from TRBV6-5 and TRBJ1-2; too little of a D gene remains to name it. This clonotype was obtained from a woman in her sixties with acute or convalescent COVID-19. In nucleotides, the sequence is TGTGCCAGCAGTCACGACCGGGGCTATGGCTACACCTTC. Its product reads: CASSHDRGYGYTF.